These T cell receptor beta chains were read from a single sample in a study of identical twins. Using its own MiXCR run on the 5' RACE reads, TCRdb lists one record per CDR3 protein. The repertoire holds around 670,000 distinct CDR3 sequences, with 5.5% to 6.5% as singletons. Input material: naive T cells sorted from blood. The receptors derive from a man aged 18-30 years in good health. CDR3s include the opening cysteine and the closing phenylalanine or tryptophan. The order of the fields is J gene, clone size, D gene, V gene, CDR3 protein, CDR3 DNA. A D gene is named only where the DNA matches it firmly. Only some rows state a clone size, as once, few, many or a class for expanded clones.

j_call: TRBJ2-1
clone_size: many
d_call: TRBD2
v_call: TRBV12-3/TRBV12-4
cdr3_aa: CASRGLAGVNEQFF
cdr3_nt: TGTGCCAGCAGGGGACTAGCGGGGGTCAATGAGCAGTTCTTC

j_call: TRBJ2-7
clone_size: many
d_call: NA
v_call: TRBV12-3/TRBV12-4
cdr3_aa: CASIKDHEQYF
cdr3_nt: TGTGCCAGCATTAAGGACCACGAGCAGTACTTC

j_call: TRBJ2-1
clone_size: few
d_call: TRBD2
v_call: TRBV20-1
cdr3_aa: CSAEEASGIINEQFF
cdr3_nt: TGCAGTGCTGAAGAAGCTAGCGGCATCATCAATGAGCAGTTCTTC

j_call: TRBJ2-1
clone_size: many
d_call: NA
v_call: TRBV20-1
cdr3_aa: CSARDLEGKTGYNEQFF
cdr3_nt: TGCAGTGCTAGAGATCTCGAGGGAAAGACAGGCTACAATGAGCAGTTCTTC

j_call: TRBJ1-6
clone_size: few
d_call: TRBD1
v_call: TRBV20-1
cdr3_aa: CSGQGDNSPLHF
cdr3_nt: TGCAGTGGACAGGGGGATAATTCACCCCTCCACTTT

j_call: TRBJ2-3
clone_size: many
d_call: TRBD2
v_call: TRBV28
cdr3_aa: CASSLRAGGSDTQYF
cdr3_nt: TGTGCCAGCAGTCTACGAGCGGGAGGAAGCGATACGCAGTATTTT

j_call: TRBJ2-5
clone_size: few
d_call: NA
v_call: TRBV2
cdr3_aa: CASKQEETQYF
cdr3_nt: TGTGCCAGCAAACAGGAAGAGACCCAGTACTTC

j_call: TRBJ2-7
clone_size: NA
d_call: TRBD1
v_call: TRBV6-1
cdr3_aa: CASSITRTGNEQYF
cdr3_nt: TGTGCCAGCAGCATAACCCGGACAGGGAACGAGCAGTACTTC

j_call: TRBJ1-2
clone_size: many
d_call: NA
v_call: TRBV24-1
cdr3_aa: CASYHYGYTF
cdr3_nt: TGTGCCTCTTACCACTATGGCTACACCTTC

j_call: TRBJ1-1
clone_size: many
d_call: TRBD1
v_call: TRBV27
cdr3_aa: CASSSLGGLNTEAFF
cdr3_nt: TGTGCCAGCAGTTCACTAGGGGGCTTGAACACTGAAGCTTTCTTT

j_call: TRBJ2-2
clone_size: many
d_call: NA
v_call: TRBV12-3/TRBV12-4
cdr3_aa: CASSLVRRLDTGELFF
cdr3_nt: TGTGCCAGCAGTTTAGTTCGACGGCTAGACACCGGGGAGCTGTTTTTT

j_call: TRBJ2-3
clone_size: many
d_call: NA
v_call: TRBV2
cdr3_aa: CASSEGQETDTQYF
cdr3_nt: TGTGCCAGCAGTGAAGGTCAGGAGACAGATACGCAGTATTTT

j_call: TRBJ2-1
clone_size: NA
d_call: TRBD1
v_call: TRBV5-5
cdr3_aa: CASSFLVETGPYNEQFF
cdr3_nt: TGTGCCAGCAGCTTTCTTGTTGAGACAGGGCCCTACAATGAGCAGTTCTTC

j_call: TRBJ1-4
clone_size: NA
d_call: NA
v_call: TRBV5-1
cdr3_aa: CASSSGSGGTTNEKLFF
cdr3_nt: TGCGCCAGCAGTTCGGGGAGTGGGGGAACAACTAATGAAAAACTGTTTTTT

j_call: TRBJ2-1
clone_size: few
d_call: TRBD2
v_call: TRBV7-2
cdr3_aa: CASSLGTSGPEQFF
cdr3_nt: TGTGCCAGCAGCTTAGGGACTAGCGGGCCTGAGCAGTTCTTC

j_call: TRBJ2-5
clone_size: many
d_call: TRBD2
v_call: TRBV20-1
cdr3_aa: CSLRGGLPQETQYF
cdr3_nt: TGCAGTCTGCGGGGGGGCCTACCCCAAGAGACCCAGTACTTC

j_call: TRBJ2-1
clone_size: NA
d_call: TRBD1
v_call: TRBV24-1
cdr3_aa: CATSGQGISSYNEQFF
cdr3_nt: TGTGCCACCAGTGGACAGGGCATTAGCTCCTACAATGAGCAGTTCTTC

j_call: TRBJ2-7
clone_size: NA
d_call: TRBD1
v_call: TRBV14
cdr3_aa: CASSQLPGTGGDYEQYF
cdr3_nt: TGTGCCAGCAGCCAGCTCCCCGGGACAGGGGGAGACTACGAGCAGTACTTC

j_call: TRBJ2-3
clone_size: NA
d_call: TRBD2
v_call: TRBV11-3
cdr3_aa: CASSPSGRITDTQYF
cdr3_nt: TGTGCCAGCAGCCCTAGCGGGAGAATAACAGATACGCAGTATTTT

j_call: TRBJ2-1
clone_size: NA
d_call: TRBD2
v_call: TRBV20-1
cdr3_aa: CSASSTSGTNEQFF
cdr3_nt: TGCAGTGCTAGTTCGACTAGCGGTACAAATGAGCAGTTCTTC

j_call: TRBJ2-7
clone_size: many
d_call: NA
v_call: TRBV20-1
cdr3_aa: CSAREMYEQYF
cdr3_nt: TGCAGTGCTAGGGAAATGTACGAGCAGTACTTC

j_call: TRBJ2-1
clone_size: many
d_call: NA
v_call: TRBV12-3/TRBV12-4
cdr3_aa: CASSSRTAAASDEQFF
cdr3_nt: TGTGCCAGCAGTTCACGGACAGCCGCGGCCAGCGACGAGCAGTTCTTC

j_call: TRBJ1-2
clone_size: many
d_call: TRBD1
v_call: TRBV5-1
cdr3_aa: CASSWTGGGEYGYTF
cdr3_nt: TGCGCCAGCAGCTGGACAGGGGGCGGGGAGTATGGCTACACCTTC

j_call: TRBJ1-4
clone_size: NA
d_call: NA
v_call: TRBV5-1
cdr3_aa: CASSLGNRDNEKLFF
cdr3_nt: TGCGCCAGCAGCTTGGGTAACAGAGATAATGAAAAACTGTTTTTT

j_call: TRBJ1-6
clone_size: many
d_call: NA
v_call: TRBV6-5
cdr3_aa: CASSGTNSPLHF
cdr3_nt: TGTGCCAGCAGTGGGACGAATTCACCCCTCCACTTT

j_call: TRBJ1-1
clone_size: NA
d_call: TRBD1
v_call: TRBV20-1
cdr3_aa: CSARDKTGGWVNTEAFF
cdr3_nt: TGCAGTGCTAGAGATAAGACAGGGGGCTGGGTGAACACTGAAGCTTTCTTT

j_call: TRBJ2-5
clone_size: many
d_call: TRBD1
v_call: TRBV5-1
cdr3_aa: CASSLTGEAQYF
cdr3_nt: TGCGCCAGCAGCTTAACAGGGGAAGCCCAGTACTTC

j_call: TRBJ2-7
clone_size: few
d_call: NA
v_call: TRBV7-9
cdr3_aa: CASSSSRDEQYF
cdr3_nt: TGTGCCAGCAGCTCCTCCCGGGACGAGCAGTACTTC

j_call: TRBJ2-3
clone_size: few
d_call: NA
v_call: TRBV10-3
cdr3_aa: CAIGGTSTDTQYF
cdr3_nt: TGTGCCATCGGGGGGACTAGCACAGATACGCAGTATTTT

j_call: TRBJ2-2
clone_size: many
d_call: NA
v_call: TRBV5-1
cdr3_aa: CASSLIGVPKTGELFF
cdr3_nt: TGCGCCAGCAGCTTGATTGGGGTCCCGAAAACCGGGGAGCTGTTTTTT

j_call: TRBJ2-6
clone_size: many
d_call: NA
v_call: TRBV20-1
cdr3_aa: CSAREGSSGANVLTF
cdr3_nt: TGCAGTGCTAGAGAGGGGAGCTCTGGGGCCAACGTCCTGACTTTC

j_call: TRBJ2-5
clone_size: many
d_call: TRBD2
v_call: TRBV4-3
cdr3_aa: CASSLRLAEQETQYF
cdr3_nt: TGCGCCAGCAGCCTCAGACTAGCGGAGCAAGAGACCCAGTACTTC

j_call: TRBJ2-5
clone_size: many
d_call: TRBD1
v_call: TRBV20-1
cdr3_aa: CSASSGTGSQETQYF
cdr3_nt: TGCAGTGCTAGCTCCGGGACAGGGTCCCAAGAGACCCAGTACTTC

j_call: TRBJ2-3
clone_size: few
d_call: NA
v_call: TRBV7-9
cdr3_aa: CASSSQSTTDTQYF
cdr3_nt: TGTGCCAGCAGCTCCCAGTCCACGACAGATACGCAGTATTTT

j_call: TRBJ2-1
clone_size: NA
d_call: TRBD2
v_call: TRBV7-9
cdr3_aa: CASRAKGLAGVVEQFF
cdr3_nt: TGTGCCAGCAGGGCCAAGGGACTAGCGGGAGTTGTTGAGCAGTTCTTC

j_call: TRBJ2-3
clone_size: many
d_call: NA
v_call: TRBV7-9
cdr3_aa: CSGTDTQYF
cdr3_nt: TGTAGCGGCACAGATACGCAGTATTTT

j_call: TRBJ1-5
clone_size: NA
d_call: NA
v_call: TRBV27
cdr3_aa: CASSLYRPPKGPGIQPQHF
cdr3_nt: TGTGCCAGCAGTTTATATCGCCCCCCCAAGGGCCCCGGTATTCAGCCCCAGCATTTT

j_call: TRBJ2-2
clone_size: many
d_call: NA
v_call: TRBV10-3
cdr3_aa: CAISARGTGNTGELFF
cdr3_nt: TGTGCCATCAGTGCGCGGGGGACAGGCAACACCGGGGAGCTGTTTTTT

j_call: TRBJ2-1
clone_size: many
d_call: NA
v_call: TRBV6-5
cdr3_aa: CASRSGTPEFF
cdr3_nt: TGTGCCAGCAGGTCCGGGACACCCGAGTTCTTC

j_call: TRBJ1-2
clone_size: many
d_call: TRBD1
v_call: TRBV20-1
cdr3_aa: CSARGQTGNYGYTF
cdr3_nt: TGCAGTGCTAGGGGACAGACTGGTAACTATGGCTACACCTTC

j_call: TRBJ1-5
clone_size: few
d_call: NA
v_call: TRBV16
cdr3_aa: CASSQSVSNQPQHF
cdr3_nt: TGTGCCAGCAGCCAATCGGTGAGCAATCAGCCCCAGCATTTT

j_call: TRBJ2-1
clone_size: many
d_call: NA
v_call: TRBV20-1
cdr3_aa: CSATYGQRFTDEQFF
cdr3_nt: TGCAGTGCCACCTATGGGCAGCGCTTTACGGATGAGCAGTTCTTC

j_call: TRBJ2-3
clone_size: many
d_call: NA
v_call: TRBV29-1
cdr3_aa: CSVGSARSTDTQYF
cdr3_nt: TGCAGCGTTGGTTCTGCGCGGTCCACAGATACGCAGTATTTT